Listed here is a single T cell receptor (beta chain). Its antigen is not identified. This sample stems from a study of shared clonotypes between healthy human individuals. Source study methods: Junction-only immunoSEQ data arrived without quality scores, meaning filtering differed. The repertoire was sequenced with immunoSEQ multiplex PCR; TCRdb's copy has only in-frame clones and lacks some. V and J calls and clone size are as listed in that table; D and trimming were resolved from the DNA. The sample lists fewer than 850,000 clones, approximately 96% seen once, with around 0.21% in the top ten. This CDR3 is 13 amino acids long. Unmatched junction bases numbered 2, after V lost 4 bases and J lost 3 bases. Germline V gene lookup returns CDR1 SNHLY and CDR2 FYNNEI. The study's findings and limits: It was observed that approximately 5% of naive CD4 clonotypes were shared across a few donors.

The naive CD8 population came from CD45RO-negative cells selected for CCR7, without terminally differentiated effector memory CD45RA+ cells. The TCR sequence derives from a man younger than 45 in good health. Sequenced sample: naive CD8+ T cells sorted from blood. The gene calls are TRBV2 and TRBJ2-7; 8 nucleotides agree with TRBD1. CDR3: CASSGGTGYEQYF. In DNA, the CDR3 is TGTGCCAGCAGTGGAGGGACAGGCTACGAGCAGTACTTC. Looking up the rest from reference TRBV2 and TRBJ2-7 gives the full variable domain: EPEVTQTPSHQVTQMGQEVILRCVPISNHLYFYWYRQILGQKVEFLVSFYNNEISEKSEIFDDQFSVERPDGSNFTLKIRSTKLEDSAMYFCASSGGTGYEQYFGPGTRLTVT.